These 8 T cell receptor beta chains were all obtained from the same sample, sequenced in a study of blood T cell repertoires in COVID-19. Profiling relied on immunoSEQ multiplex PCR, and the TCRdb table lists in-frame clones only, not all of them. The sample gives some 300,000 clones, approximately 88% of which show up once; approximately 6.6% is in the top ten. Sequencing used peripheral blood. Receptors were obtained from a woman under 40 who had recovered from COVID-19.

The rearrangement joins TRBV5-1 to TRBJ1-5; D not resolved. The V and J ends lost 3 bases and 2 bases respectively, with 9 bases between them. The CDR3 covers 14 residues. Germline V gene lookup returns CDR1 SGHRS and CDR2 YFSETQ. The CDR3 loop reads CASSWEGGNQPQHF. The CDR3 DNA reads TGCGCCAGCAGCTGGGAGGGTGGCAATCAGCCCCAGCATTTT. Full variable domain (outside the CDR3, taken from reference TRBV5-1 and TRBJ1-5): KAGVTQTPRYLIKTRGQQVTLSCSPISGHRSVSWYQQTPGQGLQFLFEYFSETQRNKGNFPGRFSGRQFSNSRSEMNVSTLELGDSALYLCASSWEGGNQPQHFGDGTRLSIL.

The sample holds one count of this clone. The gene calls are TRBV7-9 and TRBJ1-5; maybe TRBD1 (6 bases). The CDR3 extends over 17 amino acids. Trimming shortened V by 1 base and J by 3 bases, and 16 bases separated the two germline ends. CDR1 SEHNR and CDR2 FQNEAQ come from the germline V gene (reference sequence). CDR3 sequence reads: CASSLVVGGTDNQPQHF. CDR3 DNA sequence: TGTGCCAGCAGCTTAGTTGTAGGGGGTACAGACAATCAGCCCCAGCATTTT.

This clone has only a few counts. The chain uses TRBV10-3 and TRBJ1-5; a possible D gene is TRBD1 (5 bases). CDR3 length equals 16 residues. Trimming cost V 5 bases and J 0 bases, with 14 bases left between them. Per the germline V gene, CDR1 is ENHRY and CDR2 is SYGVKD. The CDR3 loop reads CAISNRGVYSNQPQHF. In nucleotides, the CDR3 is TGTGCCATCAGTAACCGGGGGGTGTATAGCAATCAGCCCCAGCATTTT.

This clone was found once. CDR3: CASSSDRGDEKLFF. The CDR3 DNA is TGCGCCAGCAGCTCGGACAGGGGGGACGAAAAACTGTTTTTT. This rearrangement joins TRBV5-1 to TRBJ1-4, with 10 positions matching TRBD1. CDR3 length equals 14 residues. From germline, CDR1 is SGHRS and CDR2 YFSETQ. The V segment lost 3 bases and the J segment 8 bases; nucleotides outside the gene matches: 4. The complete variable domain, with remaining parts taken from reference TRBV5-1 and TRBJ1-4, reads KAGVTQTPRYLIKTRGQQVTLSCSPISGHRSVSWYQQTPGQGLQFLFEYFSETQRNKGNFPGRFSGRQFSNSRSEMNVSTLELGDSALYLCASSSDRGDEKLFFGSGTQLSVL.

The rearrangement uses TRBV5-1 and TRBJ1-5; 7 bases match TRBD1. CDR3 length: 15 amino acids. After removal of 5 bases from V and 4 bases from J, the junction contained 9 bases not matched to a gene. CDR1 is SGHRS and CDR2 is YFSETQ in the germline V gene. CDR3 region: CASRSGTAENQPQHF. The CDR3 coding sequence is TGCGCCAGCAGGTCCGGGACAGCTGAAAATCAGCCCCAGCATTTT. The full variable domain, completed using reference TRBV5-1 and TRBJ1-5, is KAGVTQTPRYLIKTRGQQVTLSCSPISGHRSVSWYQQTPGQGLQFLFEYFSETQRNKGNFPGRFSGRQFSNSRSEMNVSTLELGDSALYLCASRSGTAENQPQHFGDGTRLSIL.

The chain is built from TRBV7-9 and TRBJ1-2; possible D gene TRBD1, 5 bases. CDR3 size: 15 residues. Germline CDR1 SEHNR, CDR2 FQNEAQ (reference sequence). The V and J ends lost 0 bases and 8 bases respectively, with 16 bases between them. The CDR3 DNA is TGTGCCAGCAGCTTAGCTAACTCGGGACTGAGGGGCTACACCTTC. The encoded protein is CASSLANSGLRGYTF. Based on the CDR3 plus reference TRBV7-9 and TRBJ1-2, the full variable domain is DTGVSQNPRHKITKRGQNVTFRCDPISEHNRLYWYRQTLGQGPEFLTYFQNEAQLEKSRLLSDRFSAERPKGSFSTLEIQRTEQGDSAMYLCASSLANSGLRGYTFGSGTRLTVV.

The J gene is TRBJ2-4, the V gene TRBV6-6; no firm D call. The CDR3 is made up of 14 amino acids. Trimming took off 7 bases at V and 1 base at J, with 11 bases between the two ends. Germline assignment: CDR1 MNHNY and CDR2 SVGAGI (reference sequence). The DNA for the CDR3 is TGTGCCAGCATCCTGGAGCCGGCCAAAAACATTCAGTACTTC. Encoded protein: CASILEPAKNIQYF.

The chain combines TRBV18 with TRBJ1-2; D perhaps matches TRBD1 (5 bases). Germline CDR1 is KGHSH and CDR2 is LQKENI. The CDR3 runs to 13 residues. Trimming took 4 bases from V and 4 from J, leaving 10 bases between them. The DNA for the CDR3 is TGTGCCAGCTCACAGACAGAGGCCTATGGCTACACCTTC. Amino acids: CASSQTEAYGYTF.